A selection of T cell receptor beta chains follows, all from one sample in a study of sequential checkpoint blockade in melanoma. Profiling relied on immunoSEQ multiplex PCR, and the TCRdb table lists in-frame clones only, not all of them. The repertoire holds tens of thousands of clones, with about two thirds as singletons. The sequences come from CD8+ T cells sorted from blood (inferred from file names), collected from a patient given nivolumab and ipilimumab in sequence. These receptor sequences come from a human donor with melanoma. The CDR3 runs from the conserved cysteine through the conserved F or W. A D gene is named only where the DNA matches it firmly. Not every row has a clone size; where given, it reads once, few, many or a size class.

>.|TRBJ1-1|.|TRBV29-1
TGCAGCGTTTTTCGGGAAAGGAGAGCTTTCTTT
CSVFRERRAFF
>TRBD1|TRBJ2-1|.|TRBV2
TGTGCCAGCAGGATGAAGGGAGACAGGGTACTGAATGAGCAGTTCTTC
CASRMKGDRVLNEQFF
>.|TRBJ1-5|.|TRBV6-7
TGTGCCAGCAGTTACCCTTCAACAGGACGACTGGCCGGTCAGCCCCAGCATTTT
CASSYPSTGRLAGQPQHF
>.|TRBJ1-1|.|TRBV5-5
TGTGCCAGCAGCTATGACGGAGCCTTTATGAACACTGAAGCTTTCTTT
CASSYDGAFMNTEAFF
>TRBD1|TRBJ1-1|.|TRBV29-1
TGCAGCGTCGCCGAACAGGGGTTGCCTGAAGCTTTCTTT
CSVAEQGLPEAFF
>TRBD1|TRBJ2-1|once|TRBV7-3
TGTGCCAGCAGCTGGGGACAGGGGATCAATGAGCAGTTCTTC
CASSWGQGINEQFF
>TRBD1|TRBJ1-2|.|TRBV19
TGTGCCCCAACCGGGACAGGGACCCTCTACGCCTTC
CAPTGTGTLYAF
>TRBD1|TRBJ2-3|.|TRBV4-3
TGCGCCAGCAGCCAAGATCCCGGACAGGCCAACACAGATACGCAGTATTTT
CASSQDPGQANTDTQYF
>TRBD1|TRBJ1-1|.|TRBV6-1
TGTGCCACCACAGGGGCGAACACTGAAGCTTTCTTT
CATTGANTEAFF
>.|TRBJ1-2|once|TRBV9
TGTGCCAGCAGCGAGGGGGGGATAGGGAACCTCTATGGCTACACCTTC
CASSEGGIGNLYGYTF
>TRBD2|TRBJ2-3|.|TRBV19
TGTGCCAGTAGTTTAGGACTAGCGGGGGGGATGGATACGCAGTATTTT
CASSLGLAGGMDTQYF
>TRBD2|TRBJ2-1|.|TRBV7-9
TGTGCCAGCAGCTTCTCCGGGACTAGCGGGGCTAATGAGCAGTTCTTC
CASSFSGTSGANEQFF
>.|TRBJ1-1|.|TRBV7-8
TGTGCCAGCAGCCCGATGGGGGCGAGCTTGAACACTGAAGCTTTCTTT
CASSPMGASLNTEAFF